A single sample gave rise to the 25 T cell receptor beta chains below, sequenced in a study of a mutant IDH1 vaccine in newly diagnosed glioma. Their target antigens are unknown. Stated time point: week 5, during vaccination. Topical imiquimod accompanied each vaccine dose, which consisted of 300 ug of mutant IDH1 20-mer peptide. TCRdb's copy holds only in-frame clones and misses some; the assay was immunoSEQ multiplex PCR. The sample consists of around 50,000 clones, about 90% of them appearing once. The specimen was PBMCs, collected from a glioma patient whose treatment included an IDH1 peptide vaccine. These receptors originate from a woman aged 40 to 50 with glioma.

The V and J genes are TRBV7-9 and TRBJ1-3; perhaps TRBD1 as D (6 bases). This CDR3 contains 16 residues. The V and J ends lost 4 bases and 2 bases respectively, with 15 bases between them. The germline CDR1 and CDR2 sequences are SEHNR and FQNEAQ (reference sequence). The DNA of the CDR3 is TGTGCCAGCAGCTCGTCCCCGGGACAAGCTGGAAACACCATATATTTT. Its translation is CASSSSPGQAGNTIYF. Looking up the rest from reference TRBV7-9 and TRBJ1-3 gives the full variable domain: DTGVSQNPRHKITKRGQNVTFRCDPISEHNRLYWYRQTLGQGPEFLTYFQNEAQLEKSRLLSDRFSAERPKGSFSTLEIQRTEQGDSAMYLCASSSSPGQAGNTIYFGEGSWLTVV.

Only one count was recorded for this clone. The chain has TRBV2 and TRBJ1-5; a possible D gene is TRBD1 (5 bases). V lost 4 bases and J lost 7, with 17 bases in between. Germline-derived CDR1 and CDR2 are SNHLY and FYNNEI. The CDR3 covers 15 residues. The CDR3 reads CASSGSDRGSQPQHF. Here the CDR3 DNA reads TGTGCCAGCAGTGGATCTGACAGAGGGTCCCAGCCCCAGCATTTT. Full variable domain (remainder filled in from reference TRBV2 and TRBJ1-5): EPEVTQTPSHQVTQMGQEVILRCVPISNHLYFYWYRQILGQKVEFLVSFYNNEISEKSEIFDDQFSVERPDGSNFTLKIRSTKLEDSAMYFCASSGSDRGSQPQHFGDGTRLSIL.

This clone was detected only a few times. This chain uses TRBV4-1 with TRBJ2-2; D is unclear. The CDR3 loop spans 14 amino acids. CDR1 is MGHRA, CDR2 YSYEKL, per germline. The ends were cut back, 1 base at V and 6 bases at J, with 9 bases in the middle. The CDR3 DNA is TGCGCCAGCAGCCAAGCGGACCTCTCCGGGGAGCTGTTTTTT. Its translation is CASSQADLSGELFF.

The gene calls are TRBV14 and TRBJ2-1, with 11 bases lining up with TRBD2. This CDR3 has 15 amino acids. After removal of 4 bases from V and 9 bases from J, the junction contained 8 bases not matched to a gene. The germline gives CDR1 SGHDN, CDR2 FVKESK. The CDR3 DNA is TGTGCCAGCAGCCTTTCTAGCGGGGGGCCTGGTGAGCAGTTCTTC. Amino acids: CASSLSSGGPGEQFF. Full variable domain (rest looked up from reference TRBV14 and TRBJ2-1): EAGVTQFPSHSVIEKGQTVTLRCDPISGHDNLYWYRRVMGKEIKFLLHFVKESKQDESGMPNNRFLAERTGGTYSTLKVQPAELEDSGVYFCASSLSSGGPGEQFFGPGTRLTVL.

The CDR3 DNA is TGTGCCAGCAGTAAACAGGGCCAGGACACTGAAGCTTTCTTT. Amino acids: CASSKQGQDTEAFF. The chain uses TRBV7-9 and TRBJ1-1; maybe TRBD1 (6 bases). In germline, CDR1 is SEHNR, CDR2 FQNEAQ (reference sequence). The CDR3 length is 14 residues. The ends were cut back, 6 bases at V and 3 bases at J, with 14 bases in the middle.

This sequence joins TRBV5-1 and TRBJ2-7; TRBD1 agrees at 9 bases. With V trimmed by 4 bases and J by 9 bases, 5 bases remained unmatched. The CDR3 has 12 residues. The germline CDR1 and CDR2 sequences are SGHRS and YFSETQ. The CDR3 sequence is CASSRDRESQYF. The CDR3 region has the DNA TGCGCCAGCAGCAGGGACAGGGAATCGCAGTACTTC.

V and J are TRBV6-1 and TRBJ1-2; a weak D match, TRBD1 (6 bases). This CDR3 has 14 residues. The V gene lost 2 bases and the J gene lost 5 bases, with 12 bases spanning the gap. Germline loops: CDR1 MNHNS, CDR2 SASEGT. The CDR3 DNA reads TGTGCCAGCAGTGAAAACAGGGAGGGGTATGGCTACACCTTC. Translated, it gives CASSENREGYGYTF.

V is TRBV7-2 and J is TRBJ2-7; 8 bases map to TRBD2. The germline V gene encodes CDR1 SGHTA and CDR2 FQGNSA. V dropped 0 bases and J dropped 5; count of bases not matched to a gene: 6. This CDR3 spans 15 amino acids. The CDR3 DNA sequence: TGTGCCAGCAGCTTAGCCAGTCTCGGGGGGGACGAGCAGTACTTC. Translated: CASSLASLGGDEQYF.

The chain is built from TRBV5-1 and TRBJ2-5; D is possibly TRBD2 (7 bases). V lost 0 bases, J lost 2 bases, and 11 bases lay in between. Germline-derived CDR1 and CDR2 are SGHRS and YFSETQ. The length of the CDR3 is 15 residues. The CDR3 nucleotides read TGCGCCAGCAGCTTGGAGGGGGGAGGGCAAGAGACCCAGTACTTC. Amino acids: CASSLEGGGQETQYF. Supplemented by reference TRBV5-1 and TRBJ2-5, the full variable domain reads KAGVTQTPRYLIKTRGQQVTLSCSPISGHRSVSWYQQTPGQGLQFLFEYFSETQRNKGNFPGRFSGRQFSNSRSEMNVSTLELGDSALYLCASSLEGGGQETQYFGPGTRLLVL.

V and J are TRBV7-8 and TRBJ2-7; maybe TRBD2 (6 bases). The V and J ends lost 1 base and 7 bases respectively, with 17 bases between them. CDR3 length: 15 residues. The germline V gene encodes CDR1 SGHVS and CDR2 FQNEAQ. The CDR3 sequence: CASSLGRRGSGEQYF. The CDR3 DNA follows: TGTGCCAGCAGCTTAGGGAGGAGGGGATCGGGGGAGCAGTACTTC.

J is TRBJ2-5 and V is TRBV2; 14 nucleotides match TRBD2. V dropped 0 bases and J dropped 5; count of bases not matched to a gene: 8. CDR1 and CDR2 from the germline V gene are SNHLY and FYNNEI. This CDR3 has 18 residues. The CDR3 DNA sequence: TGTGCCAGCAGTGAAGCTAGACTAGCGGGAGGGCAAAGGGAGACCCAGTACTTC. Translating it yields CASSEARLAGGQRETQYF.

This sequence joins TRBV19 and TRBJ2-7; no reliable D call. This CDR3 is built from 11 residues. The ends were cut back, 6 bases at V and 6 bases at J, with 9 bases in the middle. The germline V gene has CDR1 LNHDA and CDR2 SQIVND (reference sequence). CDR3 sequence (DNA): TGTGCCAGTAGGACCACCCGCGAGCAGTACTTC. Protein sequence: CASRTTREQYF.

The CDR3 reads CASSKVGQVYSYEQYF. The CDR3 DNA follows: TGTGCCAGCAGCAAGGTGGGACAGGTATATTCCTACGAGCAGTACTTC. V gene TRBV21-1 combines with J gene TRBJ2-7; the table's D call, TRBD1, was not checked against the DNA. TRBV21-1 has pseudogene status. CDR3 length: 16 residues.

The chain is built from TRBV5-6 and TRBJ2-7; no reliable D call. This CDR3 has 15 residues. In germline, CDR1 is SGHDT, CDR2 YYEEEE. V was shortened by 6 bases and J by 3 bases, with 19 bases between the two germline ends. The CDR3 coding sequence is TGTGCCAGCAACAAGGCCGGCGGTACATACTACGAGCAGTACTTC. This translates into CASNKAGGTYYEQYF.

This chain connects TRBV7-2 to TRBJ1-2, with no clear D. There are 14 residues in the CDR3. Germline V lookup: CDR1 SGHTA, CDR2 FQGNSA. The V gene lost 3 bases and the J gene lost 0 bases, with 8 bases spanning the gap. The CDR3 here is CASSFDNTNYGYTF. The CDR3 DNA reads TGTGCCAGCAGCTTCGACAACACTAACTATGGCTACACCTTC.

The chain uses TRBV5-4 and TRBJ1-6; a weak D match, TRBD1 (5 bases). This CDR3 is built from 13 residues. The germline V gene encodes CDR1 SGHNT and CDR2 YYREEE (reference sequence). V was cut by 5 bases and J by 6 bases, with 9 bases left in between. The CDR3 spells CASRAQVNSPLHF. DNA for the CDR3: TGTGCCAGCAGAGCACAGGTTAATTCACCCCTCCACTTT.

This clone was recorded a few times. The chain employs TRBV2 and TRBJ1-2, with a weak D call TRBD1 (6 bases). Trimming cost V 5 bases and J 3 bases, with 10 bases left between them. The germline CDR1 and CDR2 sequences are SNHLY and FYNNEI. The CDR3 runs to 13 residues. The chain's CDR3 is CASSIGGHYGYTF. CDR3 DNA: TGTGCCAGCAGTATAGGGGGGCACTATGGCTACACCTTC. The full variable domain, its missing parts supplied by reference TRBV2 and TRBJ1-2, is EPEVTQTPSHQVTQMGQEVILRCVPISNHLYFYWYRQILGQKVEFLVSFYNNEISEKSEIFDDQFSVERPDGSNFTLKIRSTKLEDSAMYFCASSIGGHYGYTFGSGTRLTVV.

V gene TRBV6-5 combines with J gene TRBJ2-3; tentatively, D is TRBD1 (5 bases). This CDR3 spans 16 amino acids. Germline CDR1 and CDR2: MNHEY and SVGAGI. Trimming took 3 bases from V and 0 from J, leaving 13 bases between them. The CDR3 here is CASSYGAYPSTDTQYF. The CDR3 nucleotides read TGTGCCAGCAGTTATGGGGCCTATCCTAGCACAGATACGCAGTATTTT.

The chain employs TRBV29-1 and TRBJ2-7; D tentatively fits TRBD1 or TRBD2 (5 bases each). V was trimmed by 7 bases and J by 3 bases, leaving 19 bases between them. Germline lookup yields CDR1 SQVTM and CDR2 ANQGSEA. The CDR3 has 14 amino acids. The CDR3 spells CSARGVGTNYEQYF. CDR3 DNA: TGCAGCGCCCGGGGCGTAGGAACTAACTACGAGCAGTACTTC.

The V call is TRBV2, the J call TRBJ1-2; D call uncertain. The V gene lost 9 bases and the J gene lost 4 bases, with 18 bases spanning the gap. The CDR3 is 14 amino acids. CDR1 is SNHLY and CDR2 is FYNNEI in the germline V gene. CDR3 sequence reads: CASSLSGVPYGYTF. In DNA, the CDR3 is TGTGCCAGTTCCCTTAGCGGGGTTCCCTATGGCTACACCTTC.

This chain uses TRBV28 with TRBJ2-7, with TRBD2 identical over 12 bases. The junction had 6 bases not matched to a gene; V was cut back by 6 bases and J by 0 bases. Germline V gene data show CDR1 as MDHEN and CDR2 as SYDVKM. The CDR3 loop spans 16 amino acids. Here the CDR3 reads CASRPGTSGRSYEQYF. The DNA for the CDR3 is TGTGCCAGCAGGCCGGGGACTAGCGGGCGCTCCTACGAGCAGTACTTC.

V is TRBV25-1 and J is TRBJ2-7; no definite D call. V lost 3 bases, J lost 4 bases, and 4 bases lay in between. The CDR3 is made up of 11 amino acids. Per germline, CDR1 MGHDK and CDR2 SYGVNS. The CDR3 nucleotides read TGTGCCAGCAGTGACGGGTACGAGCAGTACTTC. Translation: CASSDGYEQYF.

The CDR3 spells CASRLGSTTGELFF. The CDR3, as DNA: TGTGCCAGCAGACTGGGGAGTACCACCGGGGAGCTGTTTTTT. The chain links TRBV6-1 to TRBJ2-2; D may be TRBD2 (5 bases). CDR1 MNHNS and CDR2 SASEGT come from the germline V gene. The CDR3 spans 14 residues. Trimming removed 6 bases at V and 4 bases at J, with 12 bases between.

This clone was detected once. The chain joins TRBV27 to TRBJ2-1; maybe TRBD1 (6 bases). V shed 5 bases and J shed 0 bases, with 8 bases lying between them. The CDR3 contains 14 residues. Germline loops: CDR1 MNHEY, CDR2 SMNVEV (reference sequence). CDR3 in amino acids: CASSQGSSYNEQFF. The CDR3 nucleotides read TGTGCCAGCAGTCAGGGGAGCTCCTACAATGAGCAGTTCTTC.

The rearrangement links TRBV30 to TRBJ1-5; 7 nucleotides line up with TRBD1. Germline CDR1 and CDR2: GTSNPN and SVGIG (reference sequence). CDR3 length: 18 amino acids. V was pared by 5 bases and J by 3 bases, with 19 bases of the junction left unmatched. CDR3 DNA: TGTGCCTGGGGTCCAAAGAAACGGGCAGGGGGTCACAATCAGCCCCAGCATTTT. This gives the protein CAWGPKKRAGGHNQPQHF.